The 32 T cell receptor delta chains in this list originate from one sample, sequenced in a study of gamma-delta chains in newborns, infants, children. TCRdb processed the reads again with the CATT caller. The table lists some 4,000 delta-chain clones, approximately 2% of them singletons, with less than 15% in the top ten. Sequenced input: blood. The receptors stem from a child who was a newborn, infant or young child, either healthy, febrile or measles-vaccinated (not recorded which).

This clone showed up just a few times. The protein given by TCRdb reflects a much larger clone and differs at residue 11 from this DNA's translation, likely from a read error; the protein shown is the DNA's translation. The V gene is TRDV2, the J gene TRDJ3; 7 bases are a match to TRDD3. Germline V lookup: CDR1 GEAIGNYY, CDR2 EKD. Trimming took 0 bases from V and 0 from J; bases not matched to a gene: 10. The CDR3 consists of 20 residues. The DNA for the CDR3 is TGTGCCTGTGACACCGCGGGGATAGGGATTGACTCCTGGGACACCCGACAGATGTTTTTC. Amino acid sequence: CACDTAGIGIDSWDTRQMFF.

On this clone itself: This likely traces to a read error, being one base from a far larger clone. The identical CDR3 is also encoded by other nucleotide sequences in the sample. The gene calls are TRAV29/DV5 and TRDJ3; 9 positions match TRDD3. This CDR3 region has 18 residues. CDR1 and CDR2 (germline): NSMFDY, ISSIKDK. V was clipped by 0 bases and J by 0 bases; unmatched bases: 4. The CDR3 bases are TGTGCAGCAAGCGTACTGGGGGACAGCTCCTGGGACACCCGACAGATGTTTTTC. It specifies CAASVLGDSSWDTRQMFF.

Comment on this clone: A much larger clone differs from this one at a single base, so this may be a read error. Different DNA sequences within this sample yield the same CDR3. The chain recombines TRDV1 with TRDJ3; 11 positions match TRDD3. Germline assignment: CDR1 TSWWSYY and CDR2 QGS. This CDR3 spans 24 amino acids. For the CDR3, the DNA is TGTGCTCTTGGGGAACTCCCCCCCCCCTCACTGGGGGATATGGGCTCCTGGGATACCCGACAGATGTTTTTC. Translation gives CALGELPPPSLGDMGSWDTRQMFF.

About this clone itself: Given a far larger clone just one base away, this is likely a sequencing read error. Other DNA sequences in the same sample also yield this CDR3. This chain connects TRDV2 to TRDJ3; 12 nucleotides match TRDD3. With 4 bases clipped from V and 0 bases from J, the junction kept 15 bases outside the gene matches. The CDR3 totals 22 residues. In germline, CDR1 is GEAIGNYY, CDR2 EKD. The CDR3 loop reads CACDTEWTGGYFSSWDTRQMFF. The CDR3 coding sequence is TGTGCCTGTGATACCGAGTGGACTGGGGGATACTTCAGCTCCTGGGACACCCGACAGATGTTTTTC.

This clone has more than one count but fewer than ten. This likely reflects a read error, since a far larger clone is one base away. The chain's CDR3 is CACDAGDLPGESSWDTRQMFF. The DNA for the CDR3 is TGTGCCTGTGACGCCGGAGACCTTCCCGGGGAGTCCTCCTGGGACACCCGACAGATGTTTTTC. The chain carries TRDV2 and TRDJ3; D might be TRDD2 (6 bases). V gave up 3 bases and J gave up 0 bases, with 23 bases separating them. Germline values: CDR1 GEAIGNYY, CDR2 EKD. This CDR3 has 21 amino acids.

Comment on this clone: This sequence is one base from a far larger clone and is likely a read error. Other DNA sequences of this sample code for an identical CDR3. The V gene is TRAV29/DV5, the J gene TRDJ1; perhaps TRDD2 as D (8 bases). V gave up 1 base and J gave up 6 bases, with 31 bases separating them. CDR1 is NSMFDY, CDR2 ISSIKDK, per germline. CDR3 length: 19 residues. The CDR3 is CAASLPTLSSGGYDHKLIF. In nucleotides, the CDR3 is TGTGCAGCAAGCCTTCCTACTCTTAGTTCTGGGGGGTACGACCATAAACTCATCTTT.

This clone has more than one count but fewer than ten. The TCRdb protein, from a much larger clone, departs from this DNA's translation at residue 3, likely by read error; the protein shown derives from the DNA. CDR3 residues: CAWGDSHTDKLIF. DNA for the CDR3: TGTGCCTGGGGAGATTCCCACACCGATAAACTCATCTTT. The chain recombines TRDV2 with TRDJ1; D is unresolved. The V end was cut by 7 bases, the J end by 0 bases, with 11 bases between. This CDR3 spans 13 amino acids. CDR1 and CDR2 (germline): GEAIGNYY, EKD.

With regard to this clone: A read error likely explains why the TCRdb protein, taken from a much larger clone, differs from this DNA's translation at residue 16; the protein shown is translated from the DNA. The J gene is TRDJ3, the V gene TRDV2; 7 positions match TRDD3. Per germline, CDR1 GEAIGNYY and CDR2 EKD. The length of the CDR3 is 19 residues. CDR3 protein: CACDTWGTLSSWDTRRMFF. CDR3 DNA sequence: TGTGCCTGTGACACCTGGGGGACCTTGAGCTCCTGGGACACCCGACGGATGTTTTTC.

There are a few counts of this clone. A far larger clone is just one base off, so this is likely a read error. This sample includes further DNA sequences coding for the same CDR3. The genes are TRDV1 and TRDJ2, with TRDD3 matching over 11 bases. Trimming removed 3 bases from V and 6 bases from J; junction bases left unmatched: 21. CDR1 TSWWSYY and CDR2 QGS come from the germline V gene. CDR3 length: 21 amino acids. The CDR3 reads CALGDHWPGGYSVVVAAQLFF. The CDR3 DNA reads TGTGCTCTTGGGGATCACTGGCCTGGGGGATACTCGGTGGTGGTAGCAGCACAACTCTTCTTT.

In the case of this clone: TCRdb lists the protein of a much larger clone for this DNA, which differs at residue 4, so this is likely a read error; the protein given here is translated from the DNA itself. The chain links TRDV2 to TRDJ3; TRDD3 matches at 9 bases. CDR1 is GEAIGNYY and CDR2 is EKD in the germline V gene. CDR3 length: 19 amino acids. The CDR3, as DNA: TGTGCCTGTAACACGTTGAACTGGGGGAGCTCCTGGGACACCCGACAGATGTTTTTC. The encoded protein is CACNTLNWGSSWDTRQMFF.

For this clone: This may be a read error, as it is one base from a much larger clone. The same CDR3 also results from other DNA sequences found in this sample. V and J are TRDV1 and TRDJ1, with 7 bases that match TRDD3. Per the germline V gene, CDR1 is TSWWSYY and CDR2 is QGS. The CDR3 loop spans 12 amino acids. This CDR3 is CALGILGDKLIF. The CDR3 DNA is TGTGCCCTTGGGATACTGGGGGATAAACTCATCTTT.

Only a few counts were recorded for this clone. This sequence is one base from a far larger clone and is likely a read error. This specimen includes other DNA sequences encoding the same CDR3. This chain links TRDV2 with TRDJ3; a possible D gene is TRDD3 (5 bases). This CDR3 region has 17 residues. CDR1 GEAIGNYY and CDR2 EKD come from the germline V gene. CDR3 sequence reads: CACDWGPRSWDTRQMFF. CDR3 coding DNA: TGTGCCTGTGACTGGGGACCCCGCTCCTGGGACACCCGGCAGATGTTTTTC.

In regard to this clone: Since a much larger clone is just one base distant, this may be a read error. The sample holds other DNA sequences that translate to the same CDR3. The chain joins TRDV1 to TRDJ1; possibly TRDD2 or TRDD3 for D (6 bases each). From germline, CDR1 is TSWWSYY and CDR2 QGS. CDR3 length: 22 residues. Trimming took 0 bases from V and 2 from J, leaving 31 bases between them. Here the CDR3 DNA reads TGTGCTCTTGGGGAACTTTGTGGCTTCCTTCTGGGAGATGCATGGGGGACCGATAAACTCATCTTT. Residues: CALGELCGFLLGDAWGTDKLIF.

A word on this clone: Only one base separates this from a far larger clonotype, so it likely reflects a read error. In the same sample, other DNA sequences code for this CDR3. The V and J genes are TRDV2 and TRDJ1; TRDD3 agrees at 7 bases. This CDR3 is built from 17 residues. Losses at the gene ends were 3 bases for V and 0 bases for J; bases not matched to a gene: 12. Germline V lookup: CDR1 GEAIGNYY, CDR2 EKD. CDR3 in DNA: TGTGCCTGTGACCCCGCGGGGGATCGGCTGTACACCGATAAACTCATCTTT. It encodes CACDPAGDRLYTDKLIF.

A remark on this clone: Given a far larger clone just one base away, this is likely a sequencing read error. V is TRDV2 and J is TRDJ3; 8 nucleotides match TRDD3. The CDR3 consists of 21 residues. The junction had 14 bases not matched to a gene; V was cut back by 2 bases and J by 0 bases. Germline CDR1 and CDR2: GEAIGNYY and EKD. CDR3 sequence (DNA): TGTGCCTGTGACATACTGGGGGCTACGCAAAAACCCTCCTGGGACACCCGACAGATGTTTTTC. Its protein product is CACDILGATQKPSWDTRQMFF.

As concerns this clone: The TCRdb protein, from a much larger clone, departs from this DNA's translation at residue 11, likely by read error; the protein shown derives from the DNA. This chain connects TRDV1 to TRDJ1; D gene unclear. This CDR3 comprises 15 residues. Germline CDR1 and CDR2: TSWWSYY and QGS. The CDR3 spells CALGELPAYTNKLIF. The CDR3 nucleotides read TGTGCTCTTGGGGAACTACCGGCGTACACCAATAAACTCATCTTT.

This clone showed up just a few times. A read error likely explains why the TCRdb protein, taken from a much larger clone, differs from this DNA's translation at residue 15; the protein shown is translated from the DNA. The CDR3 region is CASKVPTGGYATDKPIF. CDR3 sequence (DNA): TGTGCCTCTAAAGTTCCTACTGGGGGATATGCCACCGATAAACCCATCTTT. The chain is built from TRDV3 and TRDJ1; 11 bases map to TRDD3. CDR1 and CDR2 (germline): TVYSNPD, GDNSRS (reference sequence). This CDR3 comprises 17 residues.

Comments on this clone: The amino acid sequence in TCRdb belongs to a much larger clone and departs from this DNA's translation at residue 7, likely a sequencing read error; the sequence shown is translated from the DNA. Additional DNA sequences in this sample encode the identical CDR3. This chain uses TRDV2 with TRDJ3, with a possible D match to TRDD3 (6 bases). This CDR3 has 18 residues. V shed 1 base and J shed 2 bases, with 14 bases lying between them. Per the germline V gene, CDR1 is GEAIGNYY and CDR2 is EKD. CDR3 in DNA: TGTGCCTGTGACACGGGGAGATACGCGGCCTGGGACACCCGACAGATGTTTTTC. Protein sequence: CACDTGRYAAWDTRQMFF.

This rearrangement joins TRDV2 to TRDJ3, with TRDD3 matching 13 bases. The V gene end was trimmed by 0 bases and the J gene end by 5 bases; junction bases not matched to a gene: 6. The CDR3 spans 19 residues. Per the germline V gene, CDR1 is GEAIGNYY and CDR2 is EKD. The CDR3 DNA reads as TGTGCCTGTGACACCGTACTGGGGGATACGGAGAGGGACACCCGACAGATGTTTTTC. It is translated as CACDTVLGDTERDTRQMFF.

In regard to this clone: A read error likely explains why the TCRdb protein, taken from a much larger clone, differs from this DNA's translation at residue 9; the protein shown is translated from the DNA. The chain couples TRDV2 to TRDJ1, with D uncertain. Per the germline V gene, CDR1 is GEAIGNYY and CDR2 is EKD. This CDR3 region has 14 residues. V was clipped by 0 bases and J by 3 bases, with 10 bases between them. The CDR3 loop reads CACDTGGNADKLIF. The CDR3 DNA reads TGTGCCTGTGACACCGGAGGGAACGCCGATAAACTCATCTTT.

Only a few counts were recorded for this clone. TCRdb's entry gives the protein of a much larger clone, which mismatches this DNA's translation at residue 7, likely from a read error; the protein reported here is translated from the DNA. This chain uses TRAV29/DV5 with TRDJ3; possible D gene TRDD3, 5 bases. Per the germline V gene, CDR1 is NSMFDY and CDR2 is ISSIKDK. The CDR3 is 15 amino acids. Trimming removed 3 bases from V and 2 bases from J, with 9 bases in between. CDR3: CAATGSPWDTRQMFF. DNA of the CDR3: TGTGCAGCAACTGGGAGCCCCTGGGACACCCGACAGATGTTTTTC.

The table lists this clone with a few counts. This chain uses TRDV2 with TRDJ3; D remains unclear. The CDR3 sequence is 16 residues long. Between the trimmed V and J ends, which lost 2 bases and 0 bases, there was a span of 7 bases. Germline CDR1 reads GEAIGNYY; CDR2 reads EKD. The CDR3 sequence is CACDRFSSWDTRQMFF. CDR3 nucleotides: TGTGCCTGTGACAGATTCAGCTCCTGGGACACCCGACAGATGTTTTTC.

In regard to this clone: The DNA is left out, because the CDR3 cannot be placed on it with certainty; the CDR3 is given as TCRdb lists it. The V call is TRAV29/DV5, the J call TRDJ3; the D call in the table, TRDD3, was not verified against the DNA. The CDR3 spans 23 residues, counting both ends. Germline assignment: CDR1 NSMFDY and CDR2 ISSIKDK. CDR3 amino acids: CSVLLCSKRAGDSSSWDTRQMFF.

As for this clone: The TCRdb protein comes from a much larger clone and disagrees with this DNA's translation at residue 7, likely due to a read error; the protein given here is derived from the DNA. J is TRDJ1 and V is TRDV1; D remains unclear. The CDR3 spans 18 residues. Germline V gene lookup returns CDR1 TSWWSYY and CDR2 QGS. V was cut by 0 bases and J by 1 base, with 18 bases left in between. The CDR3 loop is CALGELSTHAGLTDKLIF. CDR3 in DNA: TGTGCTCTTGGGGAACTCAGCACCCACGCCGGACTCACCGATAAACTCATCTTT.

Of note for this clone: This likely stems from a read error, as it lies one base from a far larger clone. This same CDR3 is encoded by further DNA sequences in the sample. This sequence joins TRDV1 and TRDJ1; TRDD3 agrees at 11 bases. Germline values: CDR1 TSWWSYY, CDR2 QGS. The CDR3 extends over 25 amino acids. CDR3 nucleotide sequence: TGTGCTCTCGGGGAACTTGGACTTGGCACTCCGAAATCTAGCTGGGGGATACTCGGCACCGATAAACTCATCTTT. The encoded protein is CALGELGLGTPKSSWGILGTDKLIF.

As to this clone: The mismatch at residue 8 between this DNA's translation and the TCRdb protein of a much larger clone likely reflects a read error; the protein shown is translated from the DNA. The chain joins TRDV1 to TRDJ1; no clear D. The CDR3 covers 15 residues. From germline, CDR1 is TSWWSYY and CDR2 QGS. V was shortened by 0 bases and J by 0 bases, with 8 bases between the two germline ends. The CDR3 nucleotides read TGTGCTCTTGGGGAACTACCGGTGTACACCGATAAACTCATCTTT. It codes for CALGELPVYTDKLIF.

The chain links TRDV2 to TRDJ3; 12 positions match TRDD3. After removal of 3 bases from V and 2 bases from J, the junction contained 13 bases not matched to a gene. This CDR3 is 21 amino acids long. Per germline, CDR1 GEAIGNYY and CDR2 EKD. The chain's CDR3 is CACDSLLGDTPGTWDTRQMFF. CDR3 nucleotide sequence: TGTGCCTGTGACTCTCTACTGGGGGATACCCCCGGCACCTGGGACACCCGACAGATGTTTTTC.

This clone occurred a few times. The protein TCRdb gives is from a much larger clone and does not agree with this DNA's translation at residue 5, likely a read error; the protein shown here comes from the DNA. The rearrangement links TRDV2 to TRDJ3, with 7 bases fitting TRDD3. The CDR3 loop spans 20 amino acids. The V segment lost 3 bases and the J segment 0 bases; nucleotides outside the gene matches: 13. Germline CDR1 and CDR2: GEAIGNYY and EKD. The CDR3 coding sequence is TGTGCCTGTGACGCCGCGGGGATAGGGATTAACTCCTGGGACACCCGACAGATGTTTTTC. This sequence encodes CACDAAGIGINSWDTRQMFF.

In the case of this clone: The sample holds other DNA sequences that translate to the same CDR3. V usage is TRDV2 and J usage is TRDJ1; D not resolved. Trimming took off 1 base at V and 0 bases at J, with 8 bases between the two ends. Germline V gene data show CDR1 as GEAIGNYY and CDR2 as EKD. CDR3 size: 14 residues. CDR3 DNA sequence: TGTGCCTGTGACACACTTTTGTACACCGATAAACTCATCTTT. It specifies CACDTLLYTDKLIF.

Comment on this clone: This probably arose from a read error, given a far larger clone one base away. The genes are TRDV1 and TRDJ1; 11 bases agree with TRDD3. Trimming took 0 bases from V and 3 from J; bases not matched to a gene: 18. The CDR3 spans 21 residues. Looked up from germline, CDR1 is TSWWSYY and CDR2 is QGS. The CDR3, as DNA: TGTGCTCTTGGGGAACTCCCTCCTCCCCCTTTACTGGGGGATATGCCCGATAAACTCATCTTT. Encoded protein: CALGELPPPPLLGDMPDKLIF.

This clone was seen more than once but under ten times. A read error likely explains why the TCRdb protein, taken from a much larger clone, differs from this DNA's translation at residue 4; the protein shown is translated from the DNA. J is TRDJ3 and V is TRDV2, with D possibly matching TRDD3 (6 bases). Germline assignment: CDR1 GEAIGNYY and CDR2 EKD. The CDR3 has 17 amino acids. The germline V and J ends were trimmed by 4 bases and 0 bases, with 12 bases remaining between them. CDR3 amino acids: CACEPTGSSWDTRQMFF. The CDR3, as DNA: TGTGCCTGTGAGCCTACTGGGAGCTCCTGGGACACCCGACAGATGTTTTTC.

Turning to this clone: Translating this DNA gives a protein that differs at residue 14 from the TCRdb one, which belongs to a much larger clone; a read error is likely, and the protein shown is this translation. The chain employs TRDV2 and TRDJ3; TRDD3 agrees at 13 bases. This CDR3 contains 19 residues. Germline lookup yields CDR1 GEAIGNYY and CDR2 EKD. The CDR3 DNA is TGTGCCTGTGACATACTGGGGGATACGAGCTCCTGGGACGCCCGACAGATGTTTTTC. Translation gives CACDILGDTSSWDARQMFF.